This T cell receptor (beta chain) was obtained from a study of blood T cell repertoires in COVID-19. Study in general: Donors in the United States, Italy and Spain gave samples during acute or convalescent COVID-19. PBMCs, B-cell-depleted T cells, or T cells were the source of the cDNA or gDNA that made up the material.

Germline loops: CDR1 MNHEY, CDR2 SVGEGT. V lost 0 bases and J 9 bases, leaving 13 bases between the germline ends. The CDR3 length is 14 residues. In the study's own analysis: Nucleated cell counts were estimated from reference gene primer amplification. Profiled with immunoSEQ multiplex PCR; TCRdb holds only in-frame clones, not every one. V and J calls and clone size are those listed in that table; D and trimming were worked out from the DNA. Found here are some 100,000 clones, 88% of them singletons; the top ten hold about 5%. The sequence was obtained from a woman of 80 years or more with active COVID-19. The chain couples TRBV6-2 or TRBV6-3 to TRBJ2-3; a possible D gene is TRBD1 (6 bases). What was sequenced was peripheral blood. The CDR3 DNA is TGTGCCAGCAGTTACTCTGGCAGGGGACGGACGCAGTATTTT. Encoded protein: CASSYSGRGRTQYF.